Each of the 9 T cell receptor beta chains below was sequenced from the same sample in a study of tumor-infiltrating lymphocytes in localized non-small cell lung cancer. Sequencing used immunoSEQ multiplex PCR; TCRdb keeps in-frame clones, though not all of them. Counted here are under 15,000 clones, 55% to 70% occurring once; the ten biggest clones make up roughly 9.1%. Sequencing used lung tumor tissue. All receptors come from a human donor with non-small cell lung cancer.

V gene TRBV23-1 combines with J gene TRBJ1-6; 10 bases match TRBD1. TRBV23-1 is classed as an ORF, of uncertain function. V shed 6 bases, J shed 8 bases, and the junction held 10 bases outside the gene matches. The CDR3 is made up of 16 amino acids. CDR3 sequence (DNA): TGCGCCAGCAGCCATCCTCGGGACAGGGGTGATTCACCCCTCCACTTT. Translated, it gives CASSHPRDRGDSPLHF.

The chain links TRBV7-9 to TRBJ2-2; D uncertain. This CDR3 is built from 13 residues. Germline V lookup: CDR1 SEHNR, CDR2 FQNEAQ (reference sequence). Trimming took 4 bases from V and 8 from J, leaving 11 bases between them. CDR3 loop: CASSSSEDGELFF. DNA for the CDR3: TGTGCCAGCAGCTCCTCCGAGGATGGGGAGCTGTTTTTT.

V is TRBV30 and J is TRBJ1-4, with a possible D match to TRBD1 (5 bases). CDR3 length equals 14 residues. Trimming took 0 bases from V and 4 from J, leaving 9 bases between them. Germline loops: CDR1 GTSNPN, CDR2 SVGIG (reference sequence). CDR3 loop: CAWSVGADNEKLFF. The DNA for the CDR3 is TGTGCCTGGAGTGTCGGGGCTGATAATGAAAAACTGTTTTTT.

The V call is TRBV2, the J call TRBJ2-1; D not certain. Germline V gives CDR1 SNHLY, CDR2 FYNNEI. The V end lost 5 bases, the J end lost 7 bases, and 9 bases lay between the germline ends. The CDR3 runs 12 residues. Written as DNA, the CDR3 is TGTGCCAGCAGTCCTTCTCGGAATGAGCAGTTCTTC. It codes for CASSPSRNEQFF.

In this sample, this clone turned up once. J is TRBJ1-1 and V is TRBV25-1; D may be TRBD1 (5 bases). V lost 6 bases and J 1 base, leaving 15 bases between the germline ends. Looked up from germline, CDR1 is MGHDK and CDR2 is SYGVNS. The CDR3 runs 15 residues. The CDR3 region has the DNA TGTGCCAGCAGCATCGGGGGTTCTAGGAACACTGAAGCTTTCTTT. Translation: CASSIGGSRNTEAFF.

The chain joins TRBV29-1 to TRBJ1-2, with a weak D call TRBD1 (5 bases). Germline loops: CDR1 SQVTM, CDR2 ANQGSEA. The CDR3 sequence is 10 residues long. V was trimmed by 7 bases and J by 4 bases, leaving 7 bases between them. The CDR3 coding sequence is TGCAGCGCCGACAGCTATGGCTACACCTTC. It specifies CSADSYGYTF.

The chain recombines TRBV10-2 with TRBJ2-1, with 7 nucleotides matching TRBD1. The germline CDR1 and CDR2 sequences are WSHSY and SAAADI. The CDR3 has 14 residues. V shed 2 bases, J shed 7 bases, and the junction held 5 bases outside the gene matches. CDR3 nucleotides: TGCGCCAGCAGTGAGGGTTTACAGGGGAATGAGCAGTTCTTC. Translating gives CASSEGLQGNEQFF.

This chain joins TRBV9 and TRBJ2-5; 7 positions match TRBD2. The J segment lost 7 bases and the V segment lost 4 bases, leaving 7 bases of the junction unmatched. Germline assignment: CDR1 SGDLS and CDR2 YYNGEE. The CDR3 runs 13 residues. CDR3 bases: TGTGCCAGCAGCCCCTCAACGGGGGGGACCCAGTACTTC. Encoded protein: CASSPSTGGTQYF.

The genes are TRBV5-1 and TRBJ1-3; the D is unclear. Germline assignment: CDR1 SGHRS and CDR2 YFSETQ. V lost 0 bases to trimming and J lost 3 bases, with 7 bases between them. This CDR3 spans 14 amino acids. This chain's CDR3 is CASSLEGYGNTIYF. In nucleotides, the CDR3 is TGCGCCAGCAGCTTGGAAGGGTATGGAAACACCATATATTTT.